This T cell receptor beta chain was sequenced in a study of T cell responses to AZD1222 COVID-19 vaccine (dated by TCRdb to the early 2020s). General notes on the study: AZD1222 recipients whose second dose came at about 4 weeks and those whose second dose came at about 12 weeks were combined into one group, since spike-specific TCR depth and breadth did not differ between the two schedules. Trial participants were enrolled into age subgroups of 18-55, 56-69 and 70-plus years, which contained about 160, 30 and 59 TCR-sequenced participants, respectively. A total of approximately 240 trial participants underwent TCR sequencing, of whom about 200 had received two doses of AZD1222 and 26 had received two doses of the MenACWY control vaccine. Study-level results and caveats: CD4 TCRs associated with the vaccine covered the entire spike protein, and the dominant responses were in regions 160-218 and 743-854. Because no day 14 peak-response samples were available, the repertoires could be characterized only after the peak T cell response. In the small 56-69-year group, the increase in depth fell short of significance, most likely because of low power. After two AZD1222 doses, spike-specific TCR breadth and depth were significantly higher than at day 0 and than in MenACWY recipients. Conclusions about previously exposed vaccinees are limited because only six or seven AZD1222 recipients were SARS-CoV-2 seropositive at baseline. Reportedly, close to half of the unique spike-specific TCRs recognized epitopes lying outside the regions that are mutated in the B.1.351 and B.1.1.7 variants. Most participants were white British and females outnumbered males, and the authors suggested that clonal diversity may have been underestimated.

The CDR3 regions of human TCRbeta chains were analyzed by immunosequencing. As for the original processing: Repertoire TCRs were checked for matches against a reference library of SARS-CoV-2-specific TCRs that had been generated using the MIRA antigen-specificity platform. Breadth meant the fraction of unique TCRs that were SARS-CoV-2-associated, whereas depth meant the fraction of total T cells that were SARS-CoV-2-associated. Each spike-specific TCR was assigned to its reactive spike region and to a CD4 or CD8 class using the MIRA data. Log10-transformed breadth and depth values were compared by one-way ANOVA with Sidak's multiple comparisons tests. Entries here come from immuneACCESS through TCRdb and include only in-frame sequences with V and J called. Some clones fail to appear in such tables; in the studies checked, an unresolved V gene covers under half of the shortfall, and the cause of the remainder is unknown. The V and J calls and the clone size are those of that table, but D and trimming were determined from the DNA. Recorded for this sample are roughly 120,000 clones; about 89% of them occurred a single time. The ten largest account for around 7% of the sample.

The germline V gene sets CDR1 to MNHEY and CDR2 to SVGAGI. The CDR3 numbers 13 residues from cysteine through phenylalanine. The read is trimmed to its CDR3 DNA, 39 bases read in frame from base 1. V is cut by 2 bases and J by 6 bases, and the space between the germline ends is 8 bases. With respect to this clone: The target of this receptor is not known. No qualities accompany the bases; no much larger clone lies one base away.

The time point label here, explained by the study, means: baseline before first vaccination. Samples from vaccinated people were obtained from the UK trials COV001 and COV002, which included a single-blind randomized controlled phase 2/3 trial of AZD1222 (ChAdOx1 nCoV-19) in healthy adults. Trial participant PBMC samples were collected at day 0 and day 28 after the second dose for TCRbeta chain sequencing. The TCR comes from an adult in good health. The V and J segments used are TRBV6-5 and TRBJ1-5; no D segment can be confidently identified. Source: peripheral blood, taken on day 0 of AZD1222 vaccination. The CDR3 corresponds to CASSYTSAQPQHF. The DNA reads TGTGCCAGCAGTTACACTTCCGCTCAGCCCCAGCATTTT.